Following are 5 T cell receptor beta chains from one sample sequenced in a study of graft-versus-host responses after intestinal transplantation. The table came from immunoSEQ multiplex PCR; TCRdb's copy has only in-frame clones and leaves some out. The data contain 20,000 to 25,000 clones, 25% to 35% of them singletons. Co-plated with approximately 200,000 CFSE-labeled responder cells were approximately 200,000 irradiated, violet-dye-labeled stimulator cells. This sample comprised alloreactive CD8+ T cells from a mixed lymphocyte reaction culture, obtained before intestinal transplant. The subset is: CFSE-low proliferating T cells sorted from roughly 6-day pre-transplant mixed lymphocyte reaction (GvH or HvG direction). All receptors come from a human patient who received an intestinal transplant.

The CDR3 here is CASRLGFEQFF. CDR3 nucleotides: TGTGCCAGCAGACTGGGTTTTGAGCAGTTCTTC. The rearrangement joins TRBV11-2 to TRBJ2-1; D is undetermined. This CDR3 has 11 amino acids. Germline V gene data show CDR1 as SGHAT and CDR2 as FQNNGV. V was pared by 6 bases and J by 9 bases, with 9 bases between.

This chain connects TRBV5-1 to TRBJ1-2, with 7 bases fitting TRBD1. J lost 8 bases, V lost 4 bases, and 5 bases had no gene match. This CDR3 has 12 amino acids. CDR1 and CDR2 from the germline V gene are SGHRS and YFSETQ. CDR3 coding DNA: TGCGCCAGCAGCCTTGGGACAGCGGGCTACACCTTC. Translating gives CASSLGTAGYTF.

V usage is TRBV6-5 and J usage is TRBJ2-7; 7 bases match TRBD2. The germline V gene encodes CDR1 MNHEY and CDR2 SVGAGI. The length of the CDR3 is 14 residues. Trimming took 4 bases from V and 0 from J; bases not matched to a gene: 3. CDR3 sequence reads: CASSLASGSYEQYF. CDR3 DNA sequence: TGTGCCAGCAGTTTGGCTAGCGGCTCCTACGAGCAGTACTTC.

This chain links TRBV11-2 with TRBJ2-3, with 7 bases identical to TRBD2. V lost 4 bases, J lost 5 bases, and 9 bases stayed unmatched. CDR1 and CDR2 from the germline V gene are SGHAT and FQNNGV. The length of the CDR3 is 15 residues. In DNA form, the CDR3 reads TGTGCCAGCAGCTCCGGGGAGGGGCCGGGAGATACGCAGTATTTT. Amino acids: CASSSGEGPGDTQYF.

The chain links TRBV7-9 to TRBJ2-1; TRBD2 agrees at 12 bases. V trimming: 7 bases; J trimming: 5 bases; junction bases outside the gene matches: 9. The CDR3 totals 16 residues. Germline lookup yields CDR1 SEHNR and CDR2 FQNEAQ (reference sequence). The DNA for the CDR3 is TGTGCCAGCAACGAACACGGACTAGCGGGAAACAATGAGCAGTTCTTC. It translates to CASNEHGLAGNNEQFF. Using reference TRBV7-9 and TRBJ2-1 for the parts outside the CDR3, the full variable domain is DTGVSQNPRHKITKRGQNVTFRCDPISEHNRLYWYRQTLGQGPEFLTYFQNEAQLEKSRLLSDRFSAERPKGSFSTLEIQRTEQGDSAMYLCASNEHGLAGNNEQFFGPGTRLTVL.